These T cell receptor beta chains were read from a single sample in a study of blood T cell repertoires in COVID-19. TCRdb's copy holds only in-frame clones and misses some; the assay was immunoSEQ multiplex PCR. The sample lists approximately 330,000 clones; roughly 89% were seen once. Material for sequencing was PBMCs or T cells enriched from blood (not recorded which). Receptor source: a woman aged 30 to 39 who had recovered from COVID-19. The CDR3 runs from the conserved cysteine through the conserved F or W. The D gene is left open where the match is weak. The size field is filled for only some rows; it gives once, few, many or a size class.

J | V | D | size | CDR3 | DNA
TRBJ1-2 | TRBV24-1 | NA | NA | CATASHLRGAKGYTF | TGTGCCACCGCCTCACACCTGCGGGGGGCGAAAGGCTACACCTTC
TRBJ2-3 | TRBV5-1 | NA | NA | CASTLADTQYF | TGCGCCAGCACCCTAGCGGATACGCAGTATTTT
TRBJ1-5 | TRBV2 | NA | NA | CASTPGDSLDQPQHF | TGTGCCAGCACACCAGGAGACAGCTTAGATCAGCCCCAGCATTTT
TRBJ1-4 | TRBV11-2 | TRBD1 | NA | CASSNYRDRGEKLFF | TGTGCCAGCAGCAATTACCGGGACAGGGGTGAAAAACTGTTTTTT
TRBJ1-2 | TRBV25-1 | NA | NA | CAGSLGGRVNGYTF | TGTGCCGGCTCCCTGGGAGGCAGGGTGAATGGCTACACCTTC
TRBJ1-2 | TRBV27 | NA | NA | CASSLSSQGHYGYTF | TGTGCCAGCAGTTTATCGAGTCAGGGCCACTATGGCTACACCTTC
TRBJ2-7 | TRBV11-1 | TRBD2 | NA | CASSRSGGPYEQYF | TGTGCCAGCAGCCGTAGCGGGGGGCCCTACGAGCAGTACTTC
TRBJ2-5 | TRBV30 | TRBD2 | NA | CAGRRGGTNQETQYF | TGTGCCGGCAGGAGGGGCGGGACTAACCAAGAGACCCAGTACTTC
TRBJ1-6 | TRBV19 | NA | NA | CASTSGHYNSPLHF | NA
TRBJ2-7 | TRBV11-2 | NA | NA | CASSLTGEQYF | TGTGCCAGCAGCTTAACCGGCGAGCAGTACTTC
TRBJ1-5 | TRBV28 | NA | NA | CASSNPTRRGALGQPQHF | TGTGCCAGCAGCAACCCCACCCGCCGGGGGGCGTTAGGTCAGCCCCAGCATTTT
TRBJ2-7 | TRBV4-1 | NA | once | CASSQSRLHEAYEQYF | TGCGCCAGCAGCCAATCTAGATTGCACGAAGCCTACGAGCAGTACTTC
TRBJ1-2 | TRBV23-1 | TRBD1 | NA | CASSPQGDSPYGYTF | TGCGCCAGCAGCCCCCAAGGGGACAGCCCTTATGGCTACACCTTC
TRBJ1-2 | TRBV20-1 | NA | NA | CSARGRGGYTF | TGCAGTGCTAGGGGGCGCGGTGGCTACACCTTC
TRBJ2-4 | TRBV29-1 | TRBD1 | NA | CSVEPGQGAIQYF | TGCAGCGTTGAACCCGGACAGGGGGCAATTCAGTACTTC
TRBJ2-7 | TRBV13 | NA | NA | CASSPNPGTWEQYF | TGTGCCAGCAGCCCAAACCCCGGTACGTGGGAGCAGTACTTC
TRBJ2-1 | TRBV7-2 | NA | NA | CASSLIGGRSAYNEQFF | TGTGCCAGCAGCTTAATAGGTGGGAGATCTGCCTACAATGAGCAGTTCTTC
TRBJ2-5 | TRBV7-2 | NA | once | CASSLGGLGETQYF | TGTGCCAGCAGCTTAGGGGGGCTAGGGGAGACCCAGTACTTC
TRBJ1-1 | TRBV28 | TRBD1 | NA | CASSPEIQGAPLEAFF | TGTGCCAGCAGTCCTGAAATACAGGGGGCGCCCCTTGAAGCTTTCTTT